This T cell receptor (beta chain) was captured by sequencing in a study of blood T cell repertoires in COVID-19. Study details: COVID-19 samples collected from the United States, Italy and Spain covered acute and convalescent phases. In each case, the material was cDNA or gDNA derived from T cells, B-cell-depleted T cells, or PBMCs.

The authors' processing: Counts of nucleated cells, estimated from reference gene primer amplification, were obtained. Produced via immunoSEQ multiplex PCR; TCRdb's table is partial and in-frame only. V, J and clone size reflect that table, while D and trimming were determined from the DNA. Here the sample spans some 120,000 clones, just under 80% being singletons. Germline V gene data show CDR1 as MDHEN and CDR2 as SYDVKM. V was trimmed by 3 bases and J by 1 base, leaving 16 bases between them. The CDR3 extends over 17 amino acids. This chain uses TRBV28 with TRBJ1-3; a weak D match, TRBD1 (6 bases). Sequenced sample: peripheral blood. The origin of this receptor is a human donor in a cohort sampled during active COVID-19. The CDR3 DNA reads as TGTGCCAGCAGTTTTGGTACAGGGCGTGATTCTGGAAACACCATATATTTT. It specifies CASSFGTGRDSGNTIYF.